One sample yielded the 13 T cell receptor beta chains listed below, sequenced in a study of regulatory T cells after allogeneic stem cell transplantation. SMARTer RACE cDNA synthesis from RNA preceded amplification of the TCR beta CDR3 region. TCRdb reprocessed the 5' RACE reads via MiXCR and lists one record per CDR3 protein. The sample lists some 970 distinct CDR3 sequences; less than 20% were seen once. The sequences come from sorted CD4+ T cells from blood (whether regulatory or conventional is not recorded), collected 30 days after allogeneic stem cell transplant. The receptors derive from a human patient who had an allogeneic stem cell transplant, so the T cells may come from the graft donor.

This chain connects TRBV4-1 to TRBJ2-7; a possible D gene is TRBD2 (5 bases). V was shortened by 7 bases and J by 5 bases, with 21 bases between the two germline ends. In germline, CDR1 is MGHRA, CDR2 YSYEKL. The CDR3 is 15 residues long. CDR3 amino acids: CASNSVFRGSDEQYF. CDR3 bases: TGCGCCAGCAATAGTGTTTTCAGAGGGAGTGACGAGCAGTACTTC.

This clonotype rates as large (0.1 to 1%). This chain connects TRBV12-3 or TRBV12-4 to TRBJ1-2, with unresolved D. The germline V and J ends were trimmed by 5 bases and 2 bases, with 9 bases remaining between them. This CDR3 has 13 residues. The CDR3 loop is CASSPLMNYGYTF. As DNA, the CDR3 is TGTGCCAGCAGTCCCCTGATGAACTATGGCTACACCTTC.

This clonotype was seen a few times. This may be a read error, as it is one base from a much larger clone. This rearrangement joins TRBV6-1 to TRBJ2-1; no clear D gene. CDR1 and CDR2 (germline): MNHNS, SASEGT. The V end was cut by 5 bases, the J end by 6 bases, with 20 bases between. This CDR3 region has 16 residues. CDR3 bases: TGTGCCAGCAGTAGTGGCCTAAGCCCCTTTTTCAATGAGCAGTTCTTC. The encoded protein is CASSSGLSPFFNEQFF.

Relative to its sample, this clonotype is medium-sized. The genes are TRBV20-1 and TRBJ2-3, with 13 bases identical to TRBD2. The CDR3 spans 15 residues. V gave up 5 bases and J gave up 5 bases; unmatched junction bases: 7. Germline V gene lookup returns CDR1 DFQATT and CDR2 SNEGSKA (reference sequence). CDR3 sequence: CSAFGLAGVQDTQYF. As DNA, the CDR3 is TGCAGTGCTTTCGGACTAGCGGGAGTACAAGATACGCAGTATTTT.

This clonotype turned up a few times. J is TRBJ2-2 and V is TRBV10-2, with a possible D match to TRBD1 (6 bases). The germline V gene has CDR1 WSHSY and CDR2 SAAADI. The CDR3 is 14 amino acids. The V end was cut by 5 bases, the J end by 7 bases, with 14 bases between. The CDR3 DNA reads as TGCGCCAGCAGTCGGCCAGGGGTATACGGGGAGCTGTTTTTT. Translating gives CASSRPGVYGELFF.

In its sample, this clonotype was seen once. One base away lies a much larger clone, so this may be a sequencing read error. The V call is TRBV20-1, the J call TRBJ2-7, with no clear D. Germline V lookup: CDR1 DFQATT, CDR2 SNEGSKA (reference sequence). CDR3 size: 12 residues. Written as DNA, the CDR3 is TGCAGTGCTAGCACTCGAAACTACGAGCAGTGCTTC. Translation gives CSASTRNYEQCF.

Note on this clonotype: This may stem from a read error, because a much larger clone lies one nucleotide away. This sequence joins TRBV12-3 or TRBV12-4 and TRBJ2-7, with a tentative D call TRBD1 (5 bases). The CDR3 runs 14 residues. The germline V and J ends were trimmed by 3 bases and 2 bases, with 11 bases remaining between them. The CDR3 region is CASSFDGRAYEQYF. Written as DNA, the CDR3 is TGTGCCAGCAGTTTCGATGGCAGGGCCTACGAGCAGTACTTC.

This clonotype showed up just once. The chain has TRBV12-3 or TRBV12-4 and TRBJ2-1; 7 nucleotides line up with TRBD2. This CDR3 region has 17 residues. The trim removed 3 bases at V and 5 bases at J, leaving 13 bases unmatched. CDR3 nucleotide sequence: TGTGCCAGCAGTTTTGGCGGGAGAGGTTCGGCCAACAATGAGCAGTTCTTC. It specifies CASSFGGRGSANNEQFF.

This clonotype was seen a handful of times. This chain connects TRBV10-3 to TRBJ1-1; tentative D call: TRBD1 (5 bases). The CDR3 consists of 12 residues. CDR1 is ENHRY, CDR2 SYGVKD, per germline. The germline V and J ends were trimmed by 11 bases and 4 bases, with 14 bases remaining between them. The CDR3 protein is CAAVGQGTEAFF. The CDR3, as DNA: TGTGCCGCCGTTGGGCAGGGCACTGAAGCTTTCTTT.

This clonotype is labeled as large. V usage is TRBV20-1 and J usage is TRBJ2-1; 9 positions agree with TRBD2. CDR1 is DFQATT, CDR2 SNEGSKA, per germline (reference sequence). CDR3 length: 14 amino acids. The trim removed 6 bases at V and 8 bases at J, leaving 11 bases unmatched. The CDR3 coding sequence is TGCAGTGCCCGGGGGGGTAGCGGGAGTGATGAGCAGTTCTTC. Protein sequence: CSARGGSGSDEQFF.

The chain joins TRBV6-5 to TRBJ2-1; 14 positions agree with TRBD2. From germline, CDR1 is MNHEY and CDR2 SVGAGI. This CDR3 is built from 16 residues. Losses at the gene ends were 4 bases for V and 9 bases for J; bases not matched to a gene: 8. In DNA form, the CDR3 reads TGTGCCAGCAGTTCCGCCGGGACTAGCGGGAGTGGTGAGCAGTTCTTC. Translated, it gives CASSSAGTSGSGEQFF.

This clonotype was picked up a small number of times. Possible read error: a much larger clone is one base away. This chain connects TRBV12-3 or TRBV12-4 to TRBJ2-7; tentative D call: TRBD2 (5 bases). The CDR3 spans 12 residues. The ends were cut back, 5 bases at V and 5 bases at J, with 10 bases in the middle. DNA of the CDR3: TGTGCCAGCAGTCCTGGACTCCACGAGCAGTACTTC. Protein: CASSPGLHEQYF.

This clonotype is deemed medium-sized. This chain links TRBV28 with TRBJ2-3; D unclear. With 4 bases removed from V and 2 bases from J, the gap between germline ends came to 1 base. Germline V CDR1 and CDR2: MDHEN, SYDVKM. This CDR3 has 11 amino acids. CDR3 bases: TGTGCCAGCAGTTCCACAGATACGCAGTATTTT. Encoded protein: CASSSTDTQYF.